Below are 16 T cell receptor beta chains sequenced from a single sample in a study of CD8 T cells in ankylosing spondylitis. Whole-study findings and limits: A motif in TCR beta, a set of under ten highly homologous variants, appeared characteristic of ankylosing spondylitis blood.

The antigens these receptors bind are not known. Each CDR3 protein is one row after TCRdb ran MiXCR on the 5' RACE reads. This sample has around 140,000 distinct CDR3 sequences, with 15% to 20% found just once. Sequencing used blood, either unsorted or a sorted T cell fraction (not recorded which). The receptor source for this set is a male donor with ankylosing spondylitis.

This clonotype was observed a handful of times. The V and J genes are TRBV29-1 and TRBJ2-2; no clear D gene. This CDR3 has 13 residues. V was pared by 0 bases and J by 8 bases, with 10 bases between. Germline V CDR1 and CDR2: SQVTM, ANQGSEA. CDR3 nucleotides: TGCAGCGTTGAAGAAGGTGTTCGAGGGGAGCTGTTTTTT. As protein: CSVEEGVRGELFF.

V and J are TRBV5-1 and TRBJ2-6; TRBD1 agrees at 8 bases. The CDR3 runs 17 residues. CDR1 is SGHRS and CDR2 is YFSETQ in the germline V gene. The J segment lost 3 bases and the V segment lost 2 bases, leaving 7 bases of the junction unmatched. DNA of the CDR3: TGCGCCAGCAGCTTATTCCCAGGGGGCGGTGGGGCCAACGTCCTGACTTTC. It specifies CASSLFPGGGGANVLTF.

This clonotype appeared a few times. In nucleotides, the CDR3 is TGTGCCAGCAGCGCCCAAGGGGGCGGCTTCTATGGCTACACCTTC. This gives the protein CASSAQGGGFYGYTF. The rearrangement joins TRBV9 to TRBJ1-2; 7 positions match TRBD1. J gave up 4 bases and V 3 bases, and 9 bases lay outside the gene matches. Germline CDR1 and CDR2: SGDLS and YYNGEE. The CDR3 covers 15 residues.

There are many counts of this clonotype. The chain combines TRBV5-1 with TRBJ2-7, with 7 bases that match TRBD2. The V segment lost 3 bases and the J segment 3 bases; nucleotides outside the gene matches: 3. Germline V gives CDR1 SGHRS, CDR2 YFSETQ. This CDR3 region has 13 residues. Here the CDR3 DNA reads TGCGCCAGCAGCTCGGCTAGCGGCTACGAGCAGTACTTC. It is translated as CASSSASGYEQYF.

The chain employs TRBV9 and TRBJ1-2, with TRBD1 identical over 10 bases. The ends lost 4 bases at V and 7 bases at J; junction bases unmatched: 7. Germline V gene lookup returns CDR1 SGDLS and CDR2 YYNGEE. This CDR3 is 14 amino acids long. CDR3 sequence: CASSPRQGAGGYTF. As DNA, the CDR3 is TGTGCCAGCAGCCCGAGACAGGGGGCGGGTGGCTACACCTTC. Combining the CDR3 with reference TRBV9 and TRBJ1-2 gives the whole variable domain DSGVTQTPKHLITATGQRVTLRCSPRSGDLSVYWYQQSLDQGLQFLIQYYNGEERAKGNILERFSAQQFPDLHSELNLSSLELGDSALYFCASSPRQGAGGYTFGSGTRLTVV.

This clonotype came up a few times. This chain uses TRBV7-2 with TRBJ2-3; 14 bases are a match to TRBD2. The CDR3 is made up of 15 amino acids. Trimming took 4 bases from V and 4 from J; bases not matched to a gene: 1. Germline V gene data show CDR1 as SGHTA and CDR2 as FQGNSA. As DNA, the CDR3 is TGTGCCAGCAGCTCGACTAGCGGGAGGGCAGATACGCAGTATTTT. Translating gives CASSSTSGRADTQYF.

In nucleotides, the CDR3 is TGTGCCAGCAGCCAACCCTCCTACGAGCAGTACTTC. This gives the protein CASSQPSYEQYF. The chain employs TRBV3-1 and TRBJ2-7; D ambiguous. Germline loops: CDR1 LGHDT, CDR2 YNNKEL (reference sequence). Trimming pared 2 bases from V and 0 bases from J, leaving 2 bases between. This CDR3 has 12 residues.

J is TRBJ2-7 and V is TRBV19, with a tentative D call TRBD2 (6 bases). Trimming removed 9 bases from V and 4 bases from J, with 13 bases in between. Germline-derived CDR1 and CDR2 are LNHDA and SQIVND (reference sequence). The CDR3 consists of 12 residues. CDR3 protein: CASMDGGYEQYF. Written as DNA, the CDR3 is TGTGCCAGCATGGACGGAGGGTACGAGCAGTACTTC.

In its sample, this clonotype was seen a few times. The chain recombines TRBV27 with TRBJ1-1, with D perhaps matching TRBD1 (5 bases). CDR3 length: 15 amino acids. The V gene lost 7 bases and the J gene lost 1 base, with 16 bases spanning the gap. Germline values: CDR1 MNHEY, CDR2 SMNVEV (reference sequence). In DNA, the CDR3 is TGTGCCAGCAACGCCGGGACCGGAGGGAACACTGAAGCTTTCTTT. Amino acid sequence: CASNAGTGGNTEAFF.

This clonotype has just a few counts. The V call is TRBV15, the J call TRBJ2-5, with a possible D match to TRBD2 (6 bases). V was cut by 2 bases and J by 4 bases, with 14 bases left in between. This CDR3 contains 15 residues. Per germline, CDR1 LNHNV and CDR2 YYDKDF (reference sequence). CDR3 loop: CATSRRLLGGETQYF. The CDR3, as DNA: TGTGCCACCAGCAGACGCCTCCTCGGGGGAGAGACCCAGTACTTC.

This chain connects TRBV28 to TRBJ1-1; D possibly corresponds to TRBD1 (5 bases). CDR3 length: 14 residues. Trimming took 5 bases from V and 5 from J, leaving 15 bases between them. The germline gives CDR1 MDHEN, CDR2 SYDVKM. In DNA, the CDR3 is TGTGCCAGCAGTGGGGGGGGGATGTGGACTGAAGCTTTCTTT. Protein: CASSGGGMWTEAFF. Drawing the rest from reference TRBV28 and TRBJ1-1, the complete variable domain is DVKVTQSSRYLVKRTGEKVFLECVQDMDHENMFWYRQDPGLGLRLIYFSYDVKMKEKGDIPEGYSVSREKKERFSLILESASTNQTSMYLCASSGGGMWTEAFFGQGTRLTVV.

CDR3 amino acids: CASSLHDAYEQYF. In nucleotides, the CDR3 is TGTGCCAGCAGTTTGCACGATGCCTACGAGCAGTACTTC. The V and J genes are TRBV12-3 or TRBV12-4 and TRBJ2-7; D gene ambiguous. Trimming left V 3 bases short and J 2 bases short, with 8 bases between. The CDR3 spans 13 residues.

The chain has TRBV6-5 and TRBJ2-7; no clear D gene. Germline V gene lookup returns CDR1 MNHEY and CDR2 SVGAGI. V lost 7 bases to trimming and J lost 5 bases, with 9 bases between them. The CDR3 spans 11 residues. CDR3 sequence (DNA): TGTGCCAGCACCCTCGGGCACGAGCAGTACTTC. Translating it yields CASTLGHEQYF.

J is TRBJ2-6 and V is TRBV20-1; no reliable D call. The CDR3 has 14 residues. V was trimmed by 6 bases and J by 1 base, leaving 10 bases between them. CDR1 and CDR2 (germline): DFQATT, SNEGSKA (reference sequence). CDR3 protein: CSADAISGANVLTF. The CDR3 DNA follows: TGCAGTGCAGACGCCATATCTGGGGCCAACGTCCTGACTTTC.

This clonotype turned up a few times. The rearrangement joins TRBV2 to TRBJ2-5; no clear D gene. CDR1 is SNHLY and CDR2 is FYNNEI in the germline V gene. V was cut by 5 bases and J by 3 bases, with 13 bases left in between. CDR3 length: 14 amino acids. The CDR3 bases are TGTGCCAGCAGTTTTCCTCCTCGAGAAGAGACCCAGTACTTC. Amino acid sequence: CASSFPPREETQYF.

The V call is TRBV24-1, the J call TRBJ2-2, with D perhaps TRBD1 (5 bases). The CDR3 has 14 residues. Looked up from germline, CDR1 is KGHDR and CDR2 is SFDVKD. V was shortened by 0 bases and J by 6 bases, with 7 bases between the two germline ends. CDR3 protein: CATSDLARAGELFF. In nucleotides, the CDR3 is TGTGCCACCAGTGATTTGGCCAGGGCCGGGGAGCTGTTTTTT.